The sample holds a few counts of the clone carrying this T cell receptor beta chain. The antigen is undetermined. V lost 4 bases, J lost 5 bases, and 14 bases lay in between. Germline values: CDR1 DFQATT, CDR2 SNEGSKA (reference sequence). This CDR3 is 13 amino acids long. This entry belongs to a study of vaccination and CD4 T cells after COVID-19. About the research overall: Drawing of post-COVID samples took place a median roughly 92 days after diagnosis (range 35 to 161).

The treatment here: roughly 11-day PBMC culture with coronavirus spike peptide pools or control peptides (ViraFEST assay). With peptide pools, ViraFEST first expanded antigen-specific T cells and afterwards sequenced their TCRs. Sequence data for DNA of cultured CD4+ T cells were generated by the Oncomine TCR Beta short-read assay. Genomic DNA was isolated from cultured CD4+ T cells. One entry per CDR3 protein, called by TCRdb with MiXCR from the PCR reads. The sample shows 15,000 to 20,000 distinct CDR3 sequences, roughly two fifths of them seen only once. This clonotype was obtained from a human donor who had recovered from COVID-19. This sequence joins TRBV20-1 and TRBJ2-5; TRBD1 might be the D (6 bases). The specimen was CD4+ T cells from blood, cultured in vitro. The CDR3, as DNA: TGCAGTGCTACCCGACAGGATTTGGAGACCCAGTACTTC. This codes for CSATRQDLETQYF.